This note documents a single T cell receptor (beta chain) sequence. The antigen is not known. Germline is not matched at one junction end, which may reflect a read error. This sample was included in a study of tumor and adjacent non-tumor tissue in lung cancer. The CDR3 spans 18 residues. Germline V gene sequence: CDR1 MNHNY, CDR2 SVGAGI (reference sequence). The library came from three nested PCR rounds adapted from ARM-PCR protocols. One entry per CDR3 protein, called by TCRdb with MiXCR from the multiplex PCR reads. Of about 75,000 distinct CDR3 sequences in the sample, around 70% were seen once. This sample's RNA came from whole unsorted tissue. Distant lung tissue was collected more than 3 cm away from the tumor edge. Study conclusions and caveats: Top 100 clones took a larger repertoire share in normal lung. Significantly higher TCR diversity was found in tumor than normal lung.

This rearrangement joins TRBV6-6 to TRBJ2-1, with TRBD2 identical over 14 bases. The origin of this receptor is a woman aged 45-65 years with non-small cell lung cancer. Sample: distant non-tumor lung tissue. The CDR3 here is CASSSGTSGSGSFNEQFF. CDR3 nucleotides: TGTGCCAGCAGCTCTGGGACTAGCGGGAGTGGCTCCTTCAATGAGCAGTTCTTC.